This entry lists 6 T cell receptor beta chains sequenced from one sample in a study of response to subunit inactivated influenza vaccine (dated by TCRdb to the late 2010s). Library method: RT-PCR. Reads for this sample came from an Illumina HiSeq 2500. TCRdb redid the processing of the public reads, applying fastp at Q25 and MiXCR, and retained in-frame beta chains. For every CDR3 protein sequence, its rows merge into one entry that carries the most common genes and DNA. The sample table holds about 700,000 distinct CDR3 sequences, of which about 14% were seen once. Roughly 7.2% of the sample rests with the top ten. Sequencing was performed on PBMCs from blood, taken 14 days before vaccination. The source of these receptors is a man aged 50 or older who received an inactivated influenza vaccine. Donor details come from another sample of the same person, matched by shared clones.

This clonotype was found a few times. The V call is TRBV29-1, the J call TRBJ2-7; 7 nucleotides align to TRBD1. Germline V gene data show CDR1 as SQVTM and CDR2 as ANQGSEA. The CDR3 has 14 amino acids. The V gene end was trimmed by 3 bases and the J gene end by 3 bases; junction bases not matched to a gene: 8. The CDR3, as DNA: TGCAGCGTTGAGGGGGAGACAGGGAGCTACGAGCAGTACTTC. Amino acids: CSVEGETGSYEQYF.

The V and J genes are TRBV25-1 and TRBJ2-1, with 7 bases matching TRBD2. The V and J ends lost 6 bases and 4 bases, in that order; junction bases with no gene match: 9. The V gene's germline CDR1 is MGHDK and CDR2 SYGVNS. CDR3 length: 15 residues. The CDR3 loop is CASSVGGFPYNEQFF. CDR3 nucleotide sequence: TGTGCCAGCAGCGTGGGGGGGTTTCCTTACAATGAGCAGTTCTTC.

The table lists this clonotype with many counts. The V and J genes are TRBV29-1 and TRBJ1-1; tentative D call: TRBD1 (5 bases). The CDR3 has 12 amino acids. The germline V gene has CDR1 SQVTM and CDR2 ANQGSEA. The V end was cut by 5 bases, the J end by 7 bases, with 14 bases between. The CDR3 loop is CSVKGGAHEAFF. The CDR3 bases are TGCAGCGTTAAAGGCGGGGCCCATGAAGCTTTCTTT.

There are a few counts of this clonotype. This rearrangement joins TRBV28 to TRBJ2-7; TRBD1 or TRBD2 may be the D gene (5 bases each). Germline V gene lookup returns CDR1 MDHEN and CDR2 SYDVKM. Trimming removed 3 bases at V and 3 bases at J, with 12 bases between. The CDR3 has 14 amino acids. The CDR3 spells CASSFPGTGYEQYF. In nucleotides, the CDR3 is TGTGCCAGCAGTTTTCCCGGGACGGGCTACGAGCAGTACTTC.

This clonotype has a handful of counts. The V gene is TRBV4-1, the J gene TRBJ2-7; D not certain. The CDR3 is 16 amino acids. CDR1 and CDR2 from the germline V gene are MGHRA and YSYEKL. V was clipped by 0 bases and J by 1 base, with 13 bases between them. This CDR3 reads CASSQDWGFGSYEQYF. The CDR3 DNA reads TGCGCCAGCAGCCAAGATTGGGGTTTCGGGTCCTACGAGCAGTACTTC.

The chain is built from TRBV6-1 and TRBJ2-2; D not resolved. The CDR3 runs 13 residues. Deletions cut 6 bases from V and 6 bases from J, with 11 bases between. Germline-derived CDR1 and CDR2 are MNHNS and SASEGT. The CDR3 here is CASRSRLAGELFF. Written as DNA, the CDR3 is TGTGCCAGCAGATCACGGTTGGCCGGGGAGCTGTTTTTT.